Listed below are T cell receptor beta chains from one sample, sequenced in a study of tumor-infiltrating lymphocytes in primary liver carcinoma. MiXCR, run by TCRdb on the multiplex PCR reads, gives a single entry per CDR3 protein. The profile shows more than 100,000 distinct CDR3 sequences, approximately 71% of them singletons. The material sequenced was tumor-adjacent normal liver tissue. The receptors originated from a woman aged 60 to 75 with primary liver carcinoma and hepatitis B virus infection. CDR3s include the opening cysteine and the closing phenylalanine or tryptophan. The order of the fields is V gene, J gene, CDR3 protein.

V gene: TRBV11-3
J gene: TRBJ2-1
CDR3 protein: CASNLCDGLGRNEQFF

V gene: TRBV5-1
J gene: TRBJ2-1
CDR3 protein: CACKPWDRYNKQFF

V gene: TRBV28
J gene: TRBJ2-7
CDR3 protein: CASSLLGLAGYSYEQYF

V gene: TRBV5-1
J gene: TRBJ1-1
CDR3 protein: CASSTRGQGQNTEASF

V gene: TRBV11-2
J gene: TRBJ2-5
CDR3 protein: CASSEQVGLIQETQYF

V gene: TRBV6-5
J gene: TRBJ1-4
CDR3 protein: CASNWTATNDKLFF

V gene: TRBV6-1
J gene: TRBJ2-2
CDR3 protein: CASSSGTSVNTGELFF

V gene: TRBV20-1
J gene: TRBJ1-2
CDR3 protein: CSARTAANYGYTF

V gene: TRBV7-2
J gene: TRBJ2-7
CDR3 protein: CASCSPGQVTPYEQYF

V gene: TRBV12-3/TRBV12-4
J gene: TRBJ1-6
CDR3 protein: CASSSPAGQGIFNSPLHF

V gene: TRBV4-2
J gene: TRBJ2-2
CDR3 protein: CAISQDPGILGTGEPFF

V gene: TRBV11-2
J gene: TRBJ2-3
CDR3 protein: CASSLGQVEGKSDTQYF

V gene: TRBV11-1
J gene: TRBJ2-7
CDR3 protein: CASSLYLVGLWYF

V gene: TRBV11-2
J gene: TRBJ2-3
CDR3 protein: CVSSLDGEIYTQYF

V gene: TRBV12-3/TRBV12-4
J gene: TRBJ2-5
CDR3 protein: CASSLLRGYQETQYF

V gene: TRBV30
J gene: TRBJ2-3
CDR3 protein: CAWSDSLGPQYF

V gene: TRBV13
J gene: TRBJ2-1
CDR3 protein: CASSLGTRGINEQFF

V gene: TRBV15
J gene: TRBJ2-7
CDR3 protein: CATSKVGPEAEQYF

V gene: TRBV29-1
J gene: TRBJ2-3
CDR3 protein: CSVEDIYRGGPDTQYF

V gene: TRBV28
J gene: TRBJ2-3
CDR3 protein: CASSLATADTQYF

V gene: TRBV11-2
J gene: TRBJ1-3
CDR3 protein: CTSRRTGLMTIYF

V gene: TRBV7-3
J gene: TRBJ2-1
CDR3 protein: CASSLTPSGRFRGNEQFF

V gene: TRBV11-3
J gene: TRBJ2-1
CDR3 protein: CASSSRGARTMGNNQFF

V gene: TRBV12-3/TRBV12-4
J gene: TRBJ2-2
CDR3 protein: CDNSLRLAGGLRTGELFF

V gene: TRBV28
J gene: TRBJ1-2
CDR3 protein: CASSQLAGGPGYTF

V gene: TRBV11-3
J gene: TRBJ2-7
CDR3 protein: CAGSLGPLGVQYF

V gene: TRBV4-1
J gene: TRBJ2-1
CDR3 protein: CASSHSGLPYNEQFF

V gene: TRBV24-1
J gene: TRBJ2-1
CDR3 protein: CATSDLRRGEQFF

V gene: TRBV29-1
J gene: TRBJ1-5
CDR3 protein: CRVGTSSQPQHF

V gene: TRBV20-1
J gene: TRBJ1-5
CDR3 protein: CSAVARGPFNQPQHF

V gene: TRBV4-2
J gene: TRBJ1-1
CDR3 protein: CVSSQFENTDAFF

V gene: TRBV11-2
J gene: TRBJ2-7
CDR3 protein: CASSLTLAGASEQYF

V gene: TRBV14
J gene: TRBJ1-2
CDR3 protein: CASSQTRNYGYTF

V gene: TRBV2
J gene: TRBJ2-7
CDR3 protein: CATGGAGSYEQCF

V gene: TRBV4-2
J gene: TRBJ2-1
CDR3 protein: CVTSQAKGLAANEQFF

V gene: TRBV6-1
J gene: TRBJ1-5
CDR3 protein: CASSLDSYSNQPQHF

V gene: TRBV5-5
J gene: TRBJ2-1
CDR3 protein: CTSSQQVNEQFF

V gene: TRBV11-2
J gene: TRBJ2-2
CDR3 protein: CANTLNRTGELFF

V gene: TRBV11-2
J gene: TRBJ1-1
CDR3 protein: CTSSLDKTEAFF

V gene: TRBV6-6
J gene: TRBJ2-3
CDR3 protein: CARSYGGRRIDTQYF

V gene: TRBV29-1
J gene: TRBJ2-3
CDR3 protein: CSVIHQIHTDTQYF

V gene: TRBV6-1
J gene: TRBJ2-5
CDR3 protein: CASIQGQKAQYF